This paragraph reports one T cell receptor (beta chain). Authors' processing steps: Reference gene primer amplification gave nucleated cell count estimates. Only in-frame clones appear in the TCRdb table, and some are missing; sequencing was by immunoSEQ multiplex PCR. V, J and clone size were drawn from that table, and D and trimming were deduced from the DNA. This table holds around 460,000 clones, over 85% found once. The Seattle patients joined while their infection was active and were tracked longitudinally afterward. The sample comes from a study of blood T cell repertoires in COVID-19. On the study more broadly: Spain, Italy and the United States supplied samples that represented acute and convalescent COVID-19.

Trimming removed 1 base from V and 5 bases from J, with 8 bases in between. The CDR3 contains 13 residues. Germline CDR1 and CDR2: SGHAT and FQNNGV. The TCR was taken from a man younger than 35 with COVID-19, enrolled during active disease. The sample comprised peripheral blood. The rearrangement links TRBV11-2 to TRBJ1-2; the D is unclear. The CDR3 reads CASSLGDYYGYTF. DNA for the CDR3: TGTGCCAGCAGCTTAGGTGACTATTATGGCTACACCTTC.